Reported below is one T cell receptor (beta chain). The antigen it recognizes is unknown. No base quality information exists; no much larger clone differs at one position. The record originates from a study of T cell responses to AZD1222 COVID-19 vaccine (dated by TCRdb to 2020 to 2023). For the study in its entirety: TCR sequencing was performed for 230 to 250 trial participants, of whom approximately 200 were given two doses of AZD1222 and approximately 26 were given two doses of MenACWY control vaccine. Trial participants were enrolled by age into subgroups of 18-55, 56-69 and 70-plus years, and around 150, 29 and 61 TCR-sequenced participants, respectively, were included in these subgroups. Results and caveats for the whole study, not just this receptor: The 56-69-year group was small, and its depth increase did not reach significance, likely because of low power. Reportedly, almost half of the unique spike-specific TCRs recognized epitopes lying outside the regions that are mutated in the B.1.351 and B.1.1.7 variants. After two AZD1222 doses, both the breadth and the depth of spike-specific TCRs were significantly higher than at day 0 and than in MenACWY recipients. Participants were mostly white British, with more females than males. The authors suggested clonal diversity may have been underestimated. Because no day 14 peak-response samples were available, the repertoires could be characterized only after the peak T cell response. Conclusions about previously exposed vaccinees are limited, since just five or six AZD1222 recipients were seropositive for SARS-CoV-2 at baseline. The whole spike protein was spanned by vaccine-associated CD4 TCRs, and dominant responses were seen in regions 160-218 and 743-854.

The CDR3 numbers 11 residues from cysteine through phenylalanine. CDR3 DNA only is kept here, 33 bases in frame from base 1. Between the V and J ends, shortened by 6 bases and 11 bases respectively, the junction contains 13 bases. Reading the label with the study, this specimen's time point is: baseline before first vaccination. Per the publication, the treatment or condition label means: meningococcal conjugate vaccine given as trial control. Vaccinee samples were obtained from the UK trials COV001 and COV002, which included a single-blind randomized controlled phase 2/3 trial of AZD1222 (ChAdOx1 nCoV-19) in healthy adults. For TCRbeta chain sequencing, PBMC samples were collected from trial participants at day 0 and at day 28 after the second dose. The CDR3 regions of human TCRbeta chains were analyzed by immunosequencing. For the original study's pipeline: Repertoire TCRs were checked for matches against a reference library of SARS-CoV-2-specific TCRs that had been generated using the MIRA antigen-specificity platform. Breadth meant the fraction of unique TCRs that were SARS-CoV-2-associated, whereas depth meant the fraction of total T cells that were SARS-CoV-2-associated. Each spike-specific TCR was assigned to its reactive spike region and to a CD4 or CD8 class using the MIRA data. Log10-transformed breadth and depth values were compared by one-way ANOVA with Sidak's multiple comparisons tests. Here the immuneACCESS table is served through TCRdb, limited to in-frame sequences with V and J called. Missing clones are a known gap in these copies; in checked studies unresolved V genes cover under half, and the rest lacks a known reason. That table gives V, J and clone size, and the DNA gave D and trimming. The sample profile shows 77,000 or so clones; about 90% of them were found once. The ten largest clones take up roughly 7% of the sample.

This chain joins TRBV12-3 or TRBV12-4 to TRBJ1-2, with the D gene not clear enough to name. The TCR originated in an adult in good health. This material consisted of peripheral blood, taken on day 0 of MenACWY control vaccination. The DNA sequence follows: TGTGCCAGCAGGGGTCTTTGGCGGTACACCTTC. Its translation reads: CASRGLWRYTF.